The entry that follows covers one T cell receptor (beta chain) sequence. Its antigen is not known. Trimming left V 3 bases short and J 7 bases short, with 11 bases between. Germline CDR1 KGHDR, CDR2 SFDVKD. CDR3 size: 14 residues. Unique molecular identifiers were built into the TCR beta cDNA libraries. With about 1 to 11 million T cells as the source, 400,000 to 550,000 cDNA molecules resulted. TCRdb re-called the PCR reads with MiXCR, one entry per CDR3 protein. Seen here are approximately 730,000 distinct CDR3 sequences, 25% to 30% observed once, and the top ten hold around 0.6%. This specimen comes from a study of post-analysis software for immune sequencing data. The study's findings and limits: With TRBV5-6, TRBV5-1 and TRBV20-1 included, 4 to 6 TRBV segments were more frequent in patients than in controls. Batch-mates among the samples co-clustered strongly by F measure.

The chain couples TRBV24-1 to TRBJ1-4, with D uncertain. Input material: blood. This clonotype originated in a girl under 18 with multiple sclerosis. The CDR3 region is CATSDGTASEKLFF. The DNA for the CDR3 is TGTGCCACCAGTGATGGAACAGCAAGTGAAAAACTGTTTTTT.